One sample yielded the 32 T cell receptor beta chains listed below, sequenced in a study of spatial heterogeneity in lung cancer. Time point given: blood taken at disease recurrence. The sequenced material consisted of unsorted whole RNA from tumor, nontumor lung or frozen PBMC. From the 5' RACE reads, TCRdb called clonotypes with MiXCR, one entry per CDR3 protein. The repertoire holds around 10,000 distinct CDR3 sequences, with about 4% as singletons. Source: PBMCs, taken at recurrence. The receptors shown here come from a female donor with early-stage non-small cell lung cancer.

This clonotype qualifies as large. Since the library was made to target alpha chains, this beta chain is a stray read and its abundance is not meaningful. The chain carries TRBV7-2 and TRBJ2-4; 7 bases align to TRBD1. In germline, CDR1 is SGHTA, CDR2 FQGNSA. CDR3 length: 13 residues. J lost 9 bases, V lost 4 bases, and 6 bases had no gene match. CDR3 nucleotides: TGTGCCAGCAGCTCACAATACAGGGGCATTCAGTACTTC. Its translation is CASSSQYRGIQYF.

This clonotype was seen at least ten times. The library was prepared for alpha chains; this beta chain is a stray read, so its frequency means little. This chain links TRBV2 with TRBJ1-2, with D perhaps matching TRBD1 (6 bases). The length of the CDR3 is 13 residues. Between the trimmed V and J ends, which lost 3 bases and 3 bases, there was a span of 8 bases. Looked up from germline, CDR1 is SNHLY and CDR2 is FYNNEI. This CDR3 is CASSEGAYYGYTF. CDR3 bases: TGTGCCAGCAGTGAGGGGGCGTACTATGGCTACACCTTC.

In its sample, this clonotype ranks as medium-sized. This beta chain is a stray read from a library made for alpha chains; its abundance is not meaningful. CDR3 protein: CSAQPRGNSYEQYF. The CDR3 DNA reads TGCAGCGCCCAGCCCAGGGGGAACTCCTACGAGCAGTACTTC. The gene calls are TRBV29-1 and TRBJ2-7, with 7 nucleotides matching TRBD1. This CDR3 region has 14 residues. The V gene end was trimmed by 7 bases and the J gene end by 0 bases; junction bases not matched to a gene: 9. Per the germline V gene, CDR1 is SQVTM and CDR2 is ANQGSEA.

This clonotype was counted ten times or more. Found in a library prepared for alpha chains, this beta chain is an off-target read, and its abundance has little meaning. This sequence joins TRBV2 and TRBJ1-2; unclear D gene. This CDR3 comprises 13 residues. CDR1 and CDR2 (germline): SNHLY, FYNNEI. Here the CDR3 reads CAAEDVVSYGYTF. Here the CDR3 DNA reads TGTGCTGCGGAGGATGTTGTTAGCTATGGCTACACCTTC.

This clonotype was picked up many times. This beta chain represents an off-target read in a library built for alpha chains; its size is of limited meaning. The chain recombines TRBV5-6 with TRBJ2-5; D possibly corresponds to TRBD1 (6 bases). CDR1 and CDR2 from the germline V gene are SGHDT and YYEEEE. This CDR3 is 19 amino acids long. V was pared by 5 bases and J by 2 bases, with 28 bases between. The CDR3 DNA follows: TGTGCCAGCAGGAACTATTTGGTGAGCGGTCGGACAGCTCAAGAGACCCAGTACTTC. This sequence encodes CASRNYLVSGRTAQETQYF.

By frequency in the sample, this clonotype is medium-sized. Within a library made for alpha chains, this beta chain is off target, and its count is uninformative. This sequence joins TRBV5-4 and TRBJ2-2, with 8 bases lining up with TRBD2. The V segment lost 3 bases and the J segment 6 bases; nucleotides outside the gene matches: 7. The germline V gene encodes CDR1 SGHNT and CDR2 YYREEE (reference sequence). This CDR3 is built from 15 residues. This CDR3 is CASSSGTSFSGELFF. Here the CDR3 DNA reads TGTGCCAGCAGCTCCGGGACTAGTTTTTCCGGGGAGCTGTTTTTT. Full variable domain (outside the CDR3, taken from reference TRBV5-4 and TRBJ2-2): ETGVTQSPTHLIKTRGQQVTLRCSSQSGHNTVSWYQQALGQGPQFIFQYYREEENGRGNFPPRFSGLQFPNYSSELNVNALELDDSALYLCASSSGTSFSGELFFGEGSRLTVL.

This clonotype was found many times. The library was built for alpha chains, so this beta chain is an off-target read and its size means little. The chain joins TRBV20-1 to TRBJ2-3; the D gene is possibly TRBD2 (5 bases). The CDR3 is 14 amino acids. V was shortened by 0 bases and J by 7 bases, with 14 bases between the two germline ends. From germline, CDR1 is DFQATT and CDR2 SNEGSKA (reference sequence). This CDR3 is CSARELSRGYTQYF. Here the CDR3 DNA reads TGCAGTGCTAGAGAGCTTTCCAGAGGGTATACGCAGTATTTT.

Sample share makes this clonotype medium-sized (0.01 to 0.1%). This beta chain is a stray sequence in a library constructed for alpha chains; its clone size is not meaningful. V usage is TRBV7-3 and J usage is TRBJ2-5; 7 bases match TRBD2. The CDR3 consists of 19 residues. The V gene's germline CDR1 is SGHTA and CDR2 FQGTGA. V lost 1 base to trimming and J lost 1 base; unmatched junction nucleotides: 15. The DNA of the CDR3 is TGTGCCAGCAGCTTAATAGTCCCACCAAAAGCGGGGACCCAAGAGACCCAGTACTTC. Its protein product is CASSLIVPPKAGTQETQYF. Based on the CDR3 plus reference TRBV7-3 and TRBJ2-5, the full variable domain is GAGVSQTPSNKVTEKGKYVELRCDPISGHTALYWYRQSLGQGPEFLIYFQGTGAADDSGLPNDRFFAVRPEGSVSTLKIQRTERGDSAVYLCASSLIVPPKAGTQETQYFGPGTRLLVL.

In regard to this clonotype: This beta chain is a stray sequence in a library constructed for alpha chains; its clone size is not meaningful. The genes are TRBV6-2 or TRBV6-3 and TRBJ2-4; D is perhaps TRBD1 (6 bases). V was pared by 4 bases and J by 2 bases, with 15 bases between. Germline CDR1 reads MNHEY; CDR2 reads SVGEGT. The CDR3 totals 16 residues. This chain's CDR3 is CASSSGTSLSKNIQYF. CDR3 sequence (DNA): TGTGCCAGCAGTTCCGGGACATCACTGTCCAAAAACATTCAGTACTTC.

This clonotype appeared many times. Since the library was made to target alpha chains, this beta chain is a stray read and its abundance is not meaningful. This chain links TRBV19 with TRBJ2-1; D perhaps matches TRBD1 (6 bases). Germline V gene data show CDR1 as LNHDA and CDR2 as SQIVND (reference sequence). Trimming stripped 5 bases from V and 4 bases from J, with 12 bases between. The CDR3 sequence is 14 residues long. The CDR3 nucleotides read TGTGCCAGTAGTCTACAGACAGGTTACAATGAGCAGTTCTTC. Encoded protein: CASSLQTGYNEQFF.

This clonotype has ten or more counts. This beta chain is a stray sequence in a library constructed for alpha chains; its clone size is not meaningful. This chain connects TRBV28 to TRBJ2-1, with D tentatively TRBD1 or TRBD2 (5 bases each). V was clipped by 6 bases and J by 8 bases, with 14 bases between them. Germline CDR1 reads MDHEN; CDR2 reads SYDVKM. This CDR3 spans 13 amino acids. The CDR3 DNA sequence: TGTGCCAGCAGGGACTCTGGGGCGGATGAGCAGTTCTTC. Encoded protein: CASRDSGADEQFF. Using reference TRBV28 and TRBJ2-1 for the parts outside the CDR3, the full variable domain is DVKVTQSSRYLVKRTGEKVFLECVQDMDHENMFWYRQDPGLGLRLIYFSYDVKMKEKGDIPEGYSVSREKKERFSLILESASTNQTSMYLCASRDSGADEQFFGPGTRLTVL.

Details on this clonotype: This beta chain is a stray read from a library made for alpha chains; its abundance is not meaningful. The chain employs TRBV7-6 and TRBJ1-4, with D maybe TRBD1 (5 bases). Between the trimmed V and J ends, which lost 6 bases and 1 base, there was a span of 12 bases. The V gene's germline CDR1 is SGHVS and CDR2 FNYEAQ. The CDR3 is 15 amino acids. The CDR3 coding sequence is TGTGCCAGCAGGCCGCCAGGGTTAACTAATGAAAAACTGTTTTTT. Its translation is CASRPPGLTNEKLFF.

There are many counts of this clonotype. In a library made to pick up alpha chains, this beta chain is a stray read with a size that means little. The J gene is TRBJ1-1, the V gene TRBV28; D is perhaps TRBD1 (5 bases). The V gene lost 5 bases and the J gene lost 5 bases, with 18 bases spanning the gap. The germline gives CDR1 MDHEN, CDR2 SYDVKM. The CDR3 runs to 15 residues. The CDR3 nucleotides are TGTGCCAGCAGTGCGGGGGGGAAGGCGGGGACTGAAGCTTTCTTT. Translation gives CASSAGGKAGTEAFF.

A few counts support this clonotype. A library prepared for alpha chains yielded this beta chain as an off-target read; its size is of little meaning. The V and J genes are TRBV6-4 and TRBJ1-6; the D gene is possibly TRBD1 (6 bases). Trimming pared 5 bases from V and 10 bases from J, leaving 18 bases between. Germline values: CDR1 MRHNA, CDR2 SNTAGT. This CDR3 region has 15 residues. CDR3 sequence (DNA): TGTGCCAGCAGTACACAGGGTATCGGGATCTCACCCCTCCACTTT. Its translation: CASSTQGIGISPLHF.

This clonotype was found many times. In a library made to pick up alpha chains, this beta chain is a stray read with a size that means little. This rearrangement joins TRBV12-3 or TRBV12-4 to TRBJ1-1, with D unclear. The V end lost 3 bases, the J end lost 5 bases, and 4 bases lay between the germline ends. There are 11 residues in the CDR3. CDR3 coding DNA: TGTGCCAGCAGTTTTTTTACTGAAGCTTTCTTT. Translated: CASSFFTEAFF.

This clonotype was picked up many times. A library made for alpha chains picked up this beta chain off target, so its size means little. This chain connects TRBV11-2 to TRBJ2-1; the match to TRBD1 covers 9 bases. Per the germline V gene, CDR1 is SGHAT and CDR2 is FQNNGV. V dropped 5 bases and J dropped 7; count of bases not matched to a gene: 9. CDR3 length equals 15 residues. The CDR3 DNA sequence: TGTGCCAGCAGCACCCTACAGGGGGCGGGGAATGAGCAGTTCTTC. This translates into CASSTLQGAGNEQFF. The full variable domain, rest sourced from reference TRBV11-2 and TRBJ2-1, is EAGVAQSPRYKIIEKRQSVAFWCNPISGHATLYWYQQILGQGPKLLIQFQNNGVVDDSQLPKDRFSAERLKGVDSTLKIQPAKLEDSAVYLCASSTLQGAGNEQFFGPGTRLTVL.

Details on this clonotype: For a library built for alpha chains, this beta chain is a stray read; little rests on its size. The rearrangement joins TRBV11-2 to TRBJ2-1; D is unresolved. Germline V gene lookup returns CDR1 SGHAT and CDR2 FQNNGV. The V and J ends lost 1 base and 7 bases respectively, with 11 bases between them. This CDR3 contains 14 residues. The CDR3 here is CASSLVELKNEQFF. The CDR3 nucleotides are TGTGCCAGCAGCTTAGTGGAATTGAAGAATGAGCAGTTCTTC.

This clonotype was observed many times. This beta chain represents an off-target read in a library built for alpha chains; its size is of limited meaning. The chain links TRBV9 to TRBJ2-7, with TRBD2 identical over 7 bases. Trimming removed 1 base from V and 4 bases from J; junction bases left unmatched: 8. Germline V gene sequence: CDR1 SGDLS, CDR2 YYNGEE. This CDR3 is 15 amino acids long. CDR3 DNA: TGTGCCAGCAGCGTAAGCGGGGAGAGGGTTTACGAGCAGTACTTC. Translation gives CASSVSGERVYEQYF. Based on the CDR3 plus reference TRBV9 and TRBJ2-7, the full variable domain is DSGVTQTPKHLITATGQRVTLRCSPRSGDLSVYWYQQSLDQGLQFLIQYYNGEERAKGNILERFSAQQFPDLHSELNLSSLELGDSALYFCASSVSGERVYEQYFGPGTRLTVT.

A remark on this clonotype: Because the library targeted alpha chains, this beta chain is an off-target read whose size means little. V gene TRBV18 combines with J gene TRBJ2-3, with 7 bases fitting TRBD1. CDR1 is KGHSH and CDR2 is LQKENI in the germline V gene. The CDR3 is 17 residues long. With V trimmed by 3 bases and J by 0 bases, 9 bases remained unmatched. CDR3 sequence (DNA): TGTGCCAGCTCACCCCCGGTAAGGGGGCCCAGCACAGATACGCAGTATTTT. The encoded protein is CASSPPVRGPSTDTQYF.

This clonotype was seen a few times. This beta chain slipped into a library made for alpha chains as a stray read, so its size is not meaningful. The CDR3 coding sequence is TGCGCCAGCAGCCGGGACAGTAACACTGAAGCTTTCTTT. Its translation is CASSRDSNTEAFF. The genes are TRBV5-1 and TRBJ1-1; 7 bases are shared with TRBD1. Germline V gene lookup returns CDR1 SGHRS and CDR2 YFSETQ. CDR3 length: 13 residues. After removal of 4 bases from V and 2 bases from J, the junction contained 2 bases not matched to a gene. The whole variable domain, filled in from reference TRBV5-1 and TRBJ1-1, reads KAGVTQTPRYLIKTRGQQVTLSCSPISGHRSVSWYQQTPGQGLQFLFEYFSETQRNKGNFPGRFSGRQFSNSRSEMNVSTLELGDSALYLCASSRDSNTEAFFGQGTRLTVV.

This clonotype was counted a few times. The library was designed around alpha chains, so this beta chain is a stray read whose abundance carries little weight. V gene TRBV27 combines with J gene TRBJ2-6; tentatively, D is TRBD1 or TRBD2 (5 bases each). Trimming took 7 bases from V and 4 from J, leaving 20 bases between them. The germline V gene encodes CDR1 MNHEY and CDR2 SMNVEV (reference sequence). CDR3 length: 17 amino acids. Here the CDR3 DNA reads TGTGCCAGCACCAAAGTCGGGACGGGTCTGGGGGCCAACGTCCTGACTTTC. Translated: CASTKVGTGLGANVLTF.

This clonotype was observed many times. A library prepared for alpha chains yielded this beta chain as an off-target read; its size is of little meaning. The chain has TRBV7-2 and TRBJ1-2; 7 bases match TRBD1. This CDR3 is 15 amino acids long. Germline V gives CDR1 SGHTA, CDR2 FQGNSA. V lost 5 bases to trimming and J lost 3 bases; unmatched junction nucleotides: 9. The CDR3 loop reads CASSPRGGGDYGYTF. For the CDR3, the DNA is TGTGCCAGCAGCCCACGAGGAGGGGGCGACTATGGCTACACCTTC.

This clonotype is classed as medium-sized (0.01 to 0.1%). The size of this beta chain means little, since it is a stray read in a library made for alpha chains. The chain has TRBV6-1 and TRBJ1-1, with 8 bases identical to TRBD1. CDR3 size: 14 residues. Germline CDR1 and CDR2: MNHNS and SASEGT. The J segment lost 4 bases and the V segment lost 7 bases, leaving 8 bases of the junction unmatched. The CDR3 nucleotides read TGTGCCAGCACCCCCCTACAGGGGGGCACTGAAGCTTTCTTT. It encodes CASTPLQGGTEAFF.

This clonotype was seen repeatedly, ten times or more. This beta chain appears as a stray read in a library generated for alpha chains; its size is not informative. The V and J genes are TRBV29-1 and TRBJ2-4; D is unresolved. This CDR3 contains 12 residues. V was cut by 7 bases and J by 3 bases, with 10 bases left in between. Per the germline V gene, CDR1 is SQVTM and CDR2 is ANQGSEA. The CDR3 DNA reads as TGCAGCGGAGGAGAGGACAAAAACATTCAGTACTTC. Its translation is CSGGEDKNIQYF. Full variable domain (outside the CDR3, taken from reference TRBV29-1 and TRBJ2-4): SAVISQKPSRDICQRGTSLTIQCQVDSQVTMMFWYRQQPGQSLTLIATANQGSEATYESGFVIDKFPISRPNLTFSTLTVSNMSPEDSSIYLCSGGEDKNIQYFGAGTRLSVL.

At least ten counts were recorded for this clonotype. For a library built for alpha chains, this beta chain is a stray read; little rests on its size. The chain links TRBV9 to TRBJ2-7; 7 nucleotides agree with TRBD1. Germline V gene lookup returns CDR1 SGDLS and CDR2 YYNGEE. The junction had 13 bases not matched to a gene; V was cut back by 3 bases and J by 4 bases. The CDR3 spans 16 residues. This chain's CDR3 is CASSAEGQTWAYEQYF. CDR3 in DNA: TGTGCCAGCAGCGCAGAGGGACAGACTTGGGCTTACGAGCAGTACTTC.

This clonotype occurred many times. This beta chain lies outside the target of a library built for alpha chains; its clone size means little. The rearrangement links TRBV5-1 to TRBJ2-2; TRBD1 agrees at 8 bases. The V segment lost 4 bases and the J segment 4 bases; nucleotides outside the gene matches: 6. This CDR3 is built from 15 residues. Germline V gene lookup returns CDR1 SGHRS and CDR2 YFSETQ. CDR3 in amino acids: CASSPGQESTGELFF. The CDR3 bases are TGCGCCAGCAGCCCGGGACAGGAGTCCACCGGGGAGCTGTTTTTT.

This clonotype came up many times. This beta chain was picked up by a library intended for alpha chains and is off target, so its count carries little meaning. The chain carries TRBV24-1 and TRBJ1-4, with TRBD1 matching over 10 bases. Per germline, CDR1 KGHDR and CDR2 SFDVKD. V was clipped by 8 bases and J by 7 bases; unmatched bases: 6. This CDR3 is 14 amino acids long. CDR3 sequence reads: CATMWGQGFEKLFF. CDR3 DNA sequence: TGTGCCACCATGTGGGGACAGGGGTTTGAAAAACTGTTTTTT.

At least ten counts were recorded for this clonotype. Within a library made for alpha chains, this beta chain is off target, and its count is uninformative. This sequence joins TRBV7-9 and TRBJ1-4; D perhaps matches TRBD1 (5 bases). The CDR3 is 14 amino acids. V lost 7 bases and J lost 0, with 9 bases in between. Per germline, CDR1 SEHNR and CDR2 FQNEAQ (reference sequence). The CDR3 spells CASTDTATNEKLFF. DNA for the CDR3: TGTGCCAGCACGGACACTGCAACTAATGAAAAACTGTTTTTT.

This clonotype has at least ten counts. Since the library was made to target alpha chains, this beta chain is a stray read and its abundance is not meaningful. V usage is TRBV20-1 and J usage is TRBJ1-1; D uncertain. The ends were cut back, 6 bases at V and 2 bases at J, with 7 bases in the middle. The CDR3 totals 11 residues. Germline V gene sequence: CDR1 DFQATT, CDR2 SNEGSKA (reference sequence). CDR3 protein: CSARGNTEAFF. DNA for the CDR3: TGCAGTGCCCGGGGAAACACTGAAGCTTTCTTT.

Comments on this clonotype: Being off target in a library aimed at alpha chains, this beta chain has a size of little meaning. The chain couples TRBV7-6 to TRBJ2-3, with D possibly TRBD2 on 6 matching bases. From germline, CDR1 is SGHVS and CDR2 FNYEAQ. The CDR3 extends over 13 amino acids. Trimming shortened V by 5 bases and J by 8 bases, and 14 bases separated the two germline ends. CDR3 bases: TGTGCCAGCAGCCCTGGGACTGGGGGTACGCAGTATTTT. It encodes CASSPGTGGTQYF. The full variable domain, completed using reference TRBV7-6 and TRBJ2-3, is GAGVSQSPRYKVTKRGQDVALRCDPISGHVSLYWYRQALGQGPEFLTYFNYEAQQDKSGLPNDRFSAERPEGSISTLTIQRTEQRDSAMYRCASSPGTGGTQYFGPGTRLTVL.

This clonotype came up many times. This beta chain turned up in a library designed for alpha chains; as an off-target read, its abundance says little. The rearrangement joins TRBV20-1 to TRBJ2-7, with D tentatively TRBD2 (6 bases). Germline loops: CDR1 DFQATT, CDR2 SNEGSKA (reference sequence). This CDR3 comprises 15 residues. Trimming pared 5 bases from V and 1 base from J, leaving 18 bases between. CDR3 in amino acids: CSAFSPGRESYEQYF. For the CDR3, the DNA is TGCAGTGCTTTTTCACCGGGACGGGAGTCCTACGAGCAGTACTTC.

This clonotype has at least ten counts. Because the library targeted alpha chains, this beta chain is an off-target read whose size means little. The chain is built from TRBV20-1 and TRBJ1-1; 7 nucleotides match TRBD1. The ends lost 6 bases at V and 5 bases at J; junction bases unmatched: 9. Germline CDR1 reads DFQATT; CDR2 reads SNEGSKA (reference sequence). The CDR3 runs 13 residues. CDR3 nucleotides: TGCAGTGCCCCCAGGGGGGCTGAGACTGAAGCTTTCTTT. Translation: CSAPRGAETEAFF.